This T cell receptor beta chain was captured in a study of cytomegalovirus exposure and HLA in healthy donors. This clone has a single count. 13 Jbeta primers and 60 Vbeta primers were used for the PCR. Generated by immunoSEQ multiplex PCR, the TCRdb table keeps only in-frame clones and is missing some. Of roughly 240,000 clones listed, roughly 81% were seen once; the top ten hold roughly 0.24%. CDR1 is SEHNR, CDR2 FQNEAQ, per germline (reference sequence). The V gene end was trimmed by 5 bases and the J gene end by 1 base; junction bases not matched to a gene: 3. CDR3 length: 14 amino acids. The rearrangement links TRBV7-9 to TRBJ2-3; 7 bases line up with TRBD1. This TCR derives from a girl aged 2 to 10 in good health and CMV-seronegative. The specimen was PBMCs. In nucleotides, the CDR3 is TGTGCCAGCAGCAGGGGGCCGGGCACAGATACGCAGTATTTT. Amino acids: CASSRGPGTDTQYF.